This TCR beta chain was documented in a study of T cells after yellow fever vaccination. Study-level points and caveats: Clonotypes appearing in both CD4 and CD8 compartments existed, and their share was small. Most primary-vaccination clones reappeared after the booster (about 95% CD4, about 88% CD8). Contamination of FACS-sorted repertoires by abundant clonotypes from the bulk population could occur.

The CDR3 loop spans 13 amino acids. Germline CDR1 reads DFQATT; CDR2 reads SNEGSKA (reference sequence). The J segment lost 6 bases and the V segment lost 6 bases, leaving 7 bases of the junction unmatched. To note about this clonotype: Its antigen is undetermined.

TCRdb re-called the 5' RACE reads through MiXCR, storing one row per CDR3 protein. This table holds around 330,000 distinct CDR3 sequences, more than 3% found once. Here the sequenced sample was PBMCs, taken on the day of the yellow fever booster vaccination. The sequence was obtained from a man aged 18 to 30 who received the YFV17D yellow fever vaccine. V is TRBV20-1 and J is TRBJ2-7, with 11 bases identical to TRBD1. CDR3: CSATGTGGTEQYF. The CDR3 DNA sequence: TGCAGTGCAACCGGGACAGGGGGAACCGAGCAGTACTTC.